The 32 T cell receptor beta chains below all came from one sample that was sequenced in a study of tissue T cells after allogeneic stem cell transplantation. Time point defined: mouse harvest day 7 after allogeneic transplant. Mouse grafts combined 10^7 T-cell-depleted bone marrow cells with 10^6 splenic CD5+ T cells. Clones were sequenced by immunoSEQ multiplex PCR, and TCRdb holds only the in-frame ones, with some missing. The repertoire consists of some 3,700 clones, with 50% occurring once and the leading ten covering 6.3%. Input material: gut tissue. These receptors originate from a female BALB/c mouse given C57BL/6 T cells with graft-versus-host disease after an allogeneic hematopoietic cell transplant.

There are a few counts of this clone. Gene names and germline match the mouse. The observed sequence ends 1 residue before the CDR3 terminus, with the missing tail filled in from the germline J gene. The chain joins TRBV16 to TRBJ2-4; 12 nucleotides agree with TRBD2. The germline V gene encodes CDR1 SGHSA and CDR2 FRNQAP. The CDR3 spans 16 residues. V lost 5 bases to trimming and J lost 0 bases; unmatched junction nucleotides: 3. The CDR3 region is CASSRTGGVSQNTLYF. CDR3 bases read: TGTGCAAGCAGCAGGACTGGGGGGGTTAGTCAAAACACCTTGTAC.

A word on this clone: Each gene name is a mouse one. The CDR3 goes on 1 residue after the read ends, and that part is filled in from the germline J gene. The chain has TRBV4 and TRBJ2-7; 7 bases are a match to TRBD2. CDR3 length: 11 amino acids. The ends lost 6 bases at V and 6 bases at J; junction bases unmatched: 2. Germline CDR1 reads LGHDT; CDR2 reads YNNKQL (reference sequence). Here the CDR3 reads CASRTGVEQYF. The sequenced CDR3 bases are TGTGCCAGCAGAACTGGGGTTGAACAGTAC.

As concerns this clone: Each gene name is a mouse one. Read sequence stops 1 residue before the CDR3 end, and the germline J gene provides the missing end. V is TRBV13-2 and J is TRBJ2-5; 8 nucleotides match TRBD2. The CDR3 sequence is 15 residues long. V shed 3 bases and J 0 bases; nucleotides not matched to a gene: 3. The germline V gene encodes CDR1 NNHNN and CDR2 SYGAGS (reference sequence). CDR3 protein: CASGAGGLNQDTQYF. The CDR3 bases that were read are TGTGCCAGCGGTGCTGGGGGGCTTAACCAAGACACCCAGTAC.

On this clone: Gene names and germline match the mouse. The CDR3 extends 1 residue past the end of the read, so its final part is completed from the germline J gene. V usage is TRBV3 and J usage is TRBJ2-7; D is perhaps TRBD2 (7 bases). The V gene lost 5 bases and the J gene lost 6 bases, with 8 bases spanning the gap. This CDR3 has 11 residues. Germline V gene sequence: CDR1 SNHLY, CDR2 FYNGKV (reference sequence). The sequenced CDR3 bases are TGTGCCAGCAGCAGGGGGGGTGAACAGTAC. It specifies CASSRGGEQY. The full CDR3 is CASSRGGEQYF.

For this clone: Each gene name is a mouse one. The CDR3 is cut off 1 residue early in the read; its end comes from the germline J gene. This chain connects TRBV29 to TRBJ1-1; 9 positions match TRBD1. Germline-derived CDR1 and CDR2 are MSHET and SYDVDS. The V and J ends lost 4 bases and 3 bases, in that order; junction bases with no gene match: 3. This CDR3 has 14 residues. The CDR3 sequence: CASSWRTGDTEVFF. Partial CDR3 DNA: TGTGCTAGCAGTTGGAGGACAGGGGACACAGAAGTCTTC.

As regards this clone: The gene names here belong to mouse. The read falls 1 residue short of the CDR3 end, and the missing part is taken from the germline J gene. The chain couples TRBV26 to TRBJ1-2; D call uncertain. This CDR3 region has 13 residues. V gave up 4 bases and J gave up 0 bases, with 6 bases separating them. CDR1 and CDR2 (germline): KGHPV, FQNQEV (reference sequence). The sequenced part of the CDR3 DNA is TGTGCCAGCAGTCCGACAACAAACTCCGACTACACC. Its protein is CASSPTTNSDYT. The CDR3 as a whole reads CASSPTTNSDYTF.

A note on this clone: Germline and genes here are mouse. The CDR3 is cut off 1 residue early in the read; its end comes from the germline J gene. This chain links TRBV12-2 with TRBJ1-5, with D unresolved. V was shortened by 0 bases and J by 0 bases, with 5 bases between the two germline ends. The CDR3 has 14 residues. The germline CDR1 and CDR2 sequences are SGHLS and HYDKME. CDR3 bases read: TGTGCCAGCTCTCTCACAGATAACAACCAGGCTCCGCTT. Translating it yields CASSLTDNNQAPL. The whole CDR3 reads CASSLTDNNQAPLF.

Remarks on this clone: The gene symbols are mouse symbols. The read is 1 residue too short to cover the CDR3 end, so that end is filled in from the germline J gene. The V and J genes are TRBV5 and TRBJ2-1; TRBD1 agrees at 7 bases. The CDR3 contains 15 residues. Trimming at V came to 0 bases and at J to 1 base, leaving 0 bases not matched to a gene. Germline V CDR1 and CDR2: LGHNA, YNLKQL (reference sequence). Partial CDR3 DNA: TGTGCCAGCAGCCAAGAGACAGGGAACTATGCTGAGCAGTTC. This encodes CASSQETGNYAEQF. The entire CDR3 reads CASSQETGNYAEQFF.

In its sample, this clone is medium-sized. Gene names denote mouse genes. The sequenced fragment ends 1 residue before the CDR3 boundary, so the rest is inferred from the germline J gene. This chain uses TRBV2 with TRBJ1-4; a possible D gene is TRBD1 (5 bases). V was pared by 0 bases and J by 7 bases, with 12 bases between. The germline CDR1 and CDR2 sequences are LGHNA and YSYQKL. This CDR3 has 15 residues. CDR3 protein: CASSQEGVRGERLFF. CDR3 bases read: TGTGCCAGCAGCCAAGAGGGGGTGAGGGGCGAAAGATTATTT.

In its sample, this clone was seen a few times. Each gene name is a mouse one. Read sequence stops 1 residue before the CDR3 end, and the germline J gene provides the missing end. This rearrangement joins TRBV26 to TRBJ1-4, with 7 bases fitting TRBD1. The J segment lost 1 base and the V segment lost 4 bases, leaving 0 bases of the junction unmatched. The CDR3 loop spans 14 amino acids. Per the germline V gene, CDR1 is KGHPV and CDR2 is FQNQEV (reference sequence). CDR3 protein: CASSHRGSNERLFF. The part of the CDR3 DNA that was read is TGTGCCAGCAGTCACAGGGGTTCCAACGAAAGATTATTT.

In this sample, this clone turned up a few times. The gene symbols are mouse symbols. CDR3 in amino acids: CASSPSGSYEQYF. The sequenced part of the CDR3 DNA is TGTGCTAGCAGTCCCTCGGGCTCCTATGAACAGTAC. V usage is TRBV29 and J usage is TRBJ2-7; D uncertain. The CDR3 goes on 1 residue after the read ends, and that part is filled in from the germline J gene. V lost 5 bases and J 0 bases, leaving 8 bases between the germline ends. Per the germline V gene, CDR1 is MSHET and CDR2 is SYDVDS. This CDR3 is built from 13 residues.

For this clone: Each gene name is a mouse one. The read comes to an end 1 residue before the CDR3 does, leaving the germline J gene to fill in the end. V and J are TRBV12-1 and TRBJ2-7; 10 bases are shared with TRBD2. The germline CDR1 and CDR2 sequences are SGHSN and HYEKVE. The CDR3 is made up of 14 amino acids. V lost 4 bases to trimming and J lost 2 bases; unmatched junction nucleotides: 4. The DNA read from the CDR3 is TGTGCCAGCTCCCCGGGACTGGGGACCTATGAACAGTAC. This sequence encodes CASSPGLGTYEQY. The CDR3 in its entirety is CASSPGLGTYEQYF.

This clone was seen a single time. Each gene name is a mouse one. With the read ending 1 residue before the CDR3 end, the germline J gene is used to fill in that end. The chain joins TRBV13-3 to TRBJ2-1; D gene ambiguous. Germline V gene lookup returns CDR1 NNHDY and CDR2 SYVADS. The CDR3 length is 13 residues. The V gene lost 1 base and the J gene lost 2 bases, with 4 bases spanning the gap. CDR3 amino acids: CASSDSDYAEQFF. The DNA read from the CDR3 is TGTGCCAGCAGTGATTCCGACTATGCTGAGCAGTTC.

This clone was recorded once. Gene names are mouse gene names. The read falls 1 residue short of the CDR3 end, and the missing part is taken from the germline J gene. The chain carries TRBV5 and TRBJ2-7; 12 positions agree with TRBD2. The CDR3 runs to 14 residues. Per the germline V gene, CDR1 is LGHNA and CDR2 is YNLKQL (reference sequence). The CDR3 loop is CAAATRDWGDEQYF. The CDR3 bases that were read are TGTGCAGCAGCCACCCGGGACTGGGGGGATGAACAGTAC.

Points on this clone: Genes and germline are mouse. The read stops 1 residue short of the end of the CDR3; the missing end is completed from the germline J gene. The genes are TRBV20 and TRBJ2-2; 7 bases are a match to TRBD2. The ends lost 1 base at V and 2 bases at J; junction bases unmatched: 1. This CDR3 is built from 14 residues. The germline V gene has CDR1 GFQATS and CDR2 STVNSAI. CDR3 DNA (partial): TGTGGTGCTAGGGTCTGGGGGAACACCGGGCAGCTCTAC. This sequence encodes CGARVWGNTGQLY. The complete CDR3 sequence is CGARVWGNTGQLYF.

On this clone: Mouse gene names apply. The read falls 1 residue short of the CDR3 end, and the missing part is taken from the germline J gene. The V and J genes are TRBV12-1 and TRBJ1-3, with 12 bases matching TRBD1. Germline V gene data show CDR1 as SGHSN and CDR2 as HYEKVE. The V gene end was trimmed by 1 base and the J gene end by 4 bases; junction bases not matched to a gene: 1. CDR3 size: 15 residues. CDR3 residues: CASSLGTGGGNTLYF. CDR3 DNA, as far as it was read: TGTGCCAGCTCTCTTGGGACAGGGGGCGGAAATACGCTCTAT.

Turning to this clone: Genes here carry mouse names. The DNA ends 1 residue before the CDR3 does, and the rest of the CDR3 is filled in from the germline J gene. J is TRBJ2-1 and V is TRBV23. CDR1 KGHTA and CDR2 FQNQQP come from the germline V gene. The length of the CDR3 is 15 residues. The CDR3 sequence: CSSSQRAENYAEQFF. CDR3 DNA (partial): TGCTCCAGCAGTCAAAGGGCAGAAAACTATGCTGAGCAGTTC.

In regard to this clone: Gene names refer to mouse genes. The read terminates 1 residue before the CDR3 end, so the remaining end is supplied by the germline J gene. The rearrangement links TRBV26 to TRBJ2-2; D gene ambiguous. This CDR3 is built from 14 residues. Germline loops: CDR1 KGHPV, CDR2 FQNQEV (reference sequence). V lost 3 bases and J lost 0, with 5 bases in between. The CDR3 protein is CASSLTPNTGQLYF. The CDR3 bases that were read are TGTGCCAGCAGTCTAACACCAAACACCGGGCAGCTCTAC.

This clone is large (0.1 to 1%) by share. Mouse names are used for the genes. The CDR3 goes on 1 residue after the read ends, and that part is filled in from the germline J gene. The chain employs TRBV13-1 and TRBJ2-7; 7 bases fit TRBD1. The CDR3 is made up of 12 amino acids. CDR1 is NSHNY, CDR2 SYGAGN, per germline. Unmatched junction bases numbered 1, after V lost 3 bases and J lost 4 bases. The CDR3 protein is CASSGQGYEQYF. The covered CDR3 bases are TGTGCCAGCAGTGGACAGGGTTATGAACAGTAC.

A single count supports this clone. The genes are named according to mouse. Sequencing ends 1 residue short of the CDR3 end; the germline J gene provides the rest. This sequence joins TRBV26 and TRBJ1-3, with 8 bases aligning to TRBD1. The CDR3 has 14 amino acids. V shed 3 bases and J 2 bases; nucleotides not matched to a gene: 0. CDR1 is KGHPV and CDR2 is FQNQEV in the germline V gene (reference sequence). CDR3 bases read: TGTGCCAGCAGTCTACAGGGGGCTGGAAATACGCTCTAT. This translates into CASSLQGAGNTLY. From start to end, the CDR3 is CASSLQGAGNTLYF.

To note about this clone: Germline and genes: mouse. CDR3 bases read: TGTGCCAGCTCTCTGGCGGGGCTCGCAGAAACGCTGTAT. Translating gives CASSLAGLAETLY. The entire CDR3 is CASSLAGLAETLYF. This chain links TRBV12-2 with TRBJ2-3; tentatively, D is TRBD1 or TRBD2 (5 bases each). Read sequence stops 1 residue before the CDR3 end, and the germline J gene provides the missing end. V dropped 1 base and J dropped 3 bases, with 10 bases sitting between them. Germline V lookup: CDR1 SGHLS, CDR2 HYDKME. The CDR3 loop spans 14 amino acids.

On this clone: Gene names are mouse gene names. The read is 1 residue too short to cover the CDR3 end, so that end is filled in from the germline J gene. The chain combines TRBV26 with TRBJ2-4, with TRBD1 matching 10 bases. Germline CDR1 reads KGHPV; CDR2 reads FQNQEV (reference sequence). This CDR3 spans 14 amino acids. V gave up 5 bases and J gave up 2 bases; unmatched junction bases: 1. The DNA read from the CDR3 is TGTGCCAGCAGTGGGACAGGGGTTCAAAACACCTTGTAC. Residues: CASSGTGVQNTLY. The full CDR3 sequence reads CASSGTGVQNTLYF.

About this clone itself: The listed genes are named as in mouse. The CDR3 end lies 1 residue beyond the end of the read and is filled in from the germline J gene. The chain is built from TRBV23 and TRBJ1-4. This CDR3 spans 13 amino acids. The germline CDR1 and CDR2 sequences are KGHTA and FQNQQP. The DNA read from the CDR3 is TGCTCCAGCAGTCAATCGGGAAACGAAAGATTATTT. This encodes CSSSQSGNERLF. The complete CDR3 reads CSSSQSGNERLFF.

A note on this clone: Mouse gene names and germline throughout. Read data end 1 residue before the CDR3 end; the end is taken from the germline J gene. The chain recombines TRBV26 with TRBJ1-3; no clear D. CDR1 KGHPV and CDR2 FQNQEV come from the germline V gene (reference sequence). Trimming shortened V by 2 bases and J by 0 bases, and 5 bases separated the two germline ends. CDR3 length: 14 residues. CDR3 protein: CASSLMHSGNTLYF. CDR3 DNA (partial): TGTGCCAGCAGTCTGATGCATTCTGGAAATACGCTCTAT.

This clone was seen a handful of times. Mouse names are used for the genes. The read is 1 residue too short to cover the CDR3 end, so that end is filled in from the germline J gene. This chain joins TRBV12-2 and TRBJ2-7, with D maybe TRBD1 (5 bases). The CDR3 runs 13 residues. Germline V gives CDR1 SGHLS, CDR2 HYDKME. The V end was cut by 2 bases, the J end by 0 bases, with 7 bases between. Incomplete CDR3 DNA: TGTGCCAGCTCTCAGGGGAACTCCTATGAACAGTAC. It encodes CASSQGNSYEQY. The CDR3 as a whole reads CASSQGNSYEQYF.

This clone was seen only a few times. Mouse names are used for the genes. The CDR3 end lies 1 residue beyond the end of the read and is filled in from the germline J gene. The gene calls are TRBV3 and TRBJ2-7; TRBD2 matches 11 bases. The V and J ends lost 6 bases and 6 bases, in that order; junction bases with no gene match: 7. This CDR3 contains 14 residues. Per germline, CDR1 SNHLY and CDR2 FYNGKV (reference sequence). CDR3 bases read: TGTGCCAGCAGGTCCTACTGGGGGGGCGTTGAACAGTAC. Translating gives CASRSYWGGVEQY. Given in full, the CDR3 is CASRSYWGGVEQYF.

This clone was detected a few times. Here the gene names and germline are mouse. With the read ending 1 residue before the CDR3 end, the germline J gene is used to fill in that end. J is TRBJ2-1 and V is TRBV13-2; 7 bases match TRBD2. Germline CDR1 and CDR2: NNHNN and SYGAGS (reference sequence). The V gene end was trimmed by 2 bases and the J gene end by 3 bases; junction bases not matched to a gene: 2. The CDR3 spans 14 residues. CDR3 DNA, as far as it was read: TGTGCCAGCGGTGAGCTGGGGGTCTATGCTGAGCAGTTC. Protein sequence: CASGELGVYAEQF. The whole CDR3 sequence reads CASGELGVYAEQFF.

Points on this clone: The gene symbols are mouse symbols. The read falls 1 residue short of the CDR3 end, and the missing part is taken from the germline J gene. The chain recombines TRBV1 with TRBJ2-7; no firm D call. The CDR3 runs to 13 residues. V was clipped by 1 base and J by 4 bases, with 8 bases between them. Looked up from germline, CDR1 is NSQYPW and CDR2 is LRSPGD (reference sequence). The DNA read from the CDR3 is TGCACCTGCAGTGCAGTTCAGCCATATGAACAGTAC. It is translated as CTCSAVQPYEQY. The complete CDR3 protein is CTCSAVQPYEQYF.

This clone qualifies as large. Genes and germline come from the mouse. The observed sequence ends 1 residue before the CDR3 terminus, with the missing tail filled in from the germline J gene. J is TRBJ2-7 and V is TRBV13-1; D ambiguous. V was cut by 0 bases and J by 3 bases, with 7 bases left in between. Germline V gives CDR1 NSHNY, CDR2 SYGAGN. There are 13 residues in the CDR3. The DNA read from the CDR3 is TGTGCCAGCAGTGATGAGGCCAGCTATGAACAGTAC. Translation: CASSDEASYEQY. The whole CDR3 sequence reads CASSDEASYEQYF.

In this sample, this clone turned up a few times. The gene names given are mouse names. The sequenced part of the CDR3 DNA is TGTGCCAGCTCCATGGGACTGGGGAACACCGGGCAGCTCTAC. This codes for CASSMGLGNTGQLY. The whole CDR3 sequence reads CASSMGLGNTGQLYF. The J gene is TRBJ2-2, the V gene TRBV12-1; 10 nucleotides align to TRBD2. The read ends 1 residue shy of where the CDR3 ends; the end is completed using the germline J gene. From germline, CDR1 is SGHSN and CDR2 HYEKVE. The CDR3 sequence is 15 residues long. J lost 2 bases, V lost 4 bases, and 3 bases had no gene match.

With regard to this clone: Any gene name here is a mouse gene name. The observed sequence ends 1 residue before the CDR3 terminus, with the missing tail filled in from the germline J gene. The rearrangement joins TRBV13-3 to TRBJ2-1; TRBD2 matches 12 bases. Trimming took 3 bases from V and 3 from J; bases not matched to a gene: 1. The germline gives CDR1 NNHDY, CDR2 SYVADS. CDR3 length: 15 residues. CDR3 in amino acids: CASSGTGGVYAEQFF. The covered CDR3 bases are TGTGCCAGCAGTGGGACTGGGGGGGTCTATGCTGAGCAGTTC.

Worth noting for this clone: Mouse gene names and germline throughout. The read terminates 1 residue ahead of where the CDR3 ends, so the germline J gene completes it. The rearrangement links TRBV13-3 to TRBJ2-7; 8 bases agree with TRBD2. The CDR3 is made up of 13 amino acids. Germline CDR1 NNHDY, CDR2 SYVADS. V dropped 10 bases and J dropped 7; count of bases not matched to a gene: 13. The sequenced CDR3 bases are TGTGCCCGCCGTGGGGGGGGGCCGGGGGAACAGTAC. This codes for CARRGGGPGEQY. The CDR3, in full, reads CARRGGGPGEQYF.